The 31 T cell receptor beta chains below come from one sample, sequenced in a study of blood T cells in healthy people across ages. It was with a sample-barcoded 5' primer and a J-beta primer mix that a second PCR of about 7 to 12 cycles was run. One entry per CDR3 protein results from TCRdb running MiXCR on the 5' RACE reads. Among 650,000 to 1,000,000 distinct CDR3 sequences listed, less than 60% were seen once. Sequencing used blood. Receptors originate from an elderly man in good health.

This chain links TRBV2 with TRBJ1-5; D not certain. Germline CDR1 and CDR2: SNHLY and FYNNEI. The CDR3 is 14 amino acids. Trimming cost V 6 bases and J 8 bases, with 17 bases left between them. The CDR3 nucleotides read TGTGCCAGCAGCGCGACCCCGTCGGCGGAGCCCCAGCATTTT. Protein sequence: CASSATPSAEPQHF.

The rearrangement links TRBV27 to TRBJ1-6; no reliable D call. There are 10 residues in the CDR3. V lost 8 bases and J lost 10, with 6 bases in between. Germline V lookup: CDR1 MNHEY, CDR2 SMNVEV (reference sequence). The CDR3 loop is CASFRSPLHF. The DNA of the CDR3 is TGTGCCAGCTTTCGGTCACCCCTCCACTTT.

The chain links TRBV7-8 to TRBJ2-7; D is possibly TRBD1 (6 bases). The V gene lost 5 bases and the J gene lost 7 bases, with 15 bases spanning the gap. This CDR3 contains 13 residues. Germline CDR1 and CDR2: SGHVS and FQNEAQ. CDR3 sequence: CASSRALRGEQYF. CDR3 coding DNA: TGTGCCAGCAGCCGAGCTCTGAGGGGGGAGCAGTACTTC. Full variable domain (remainder filled in from reference TRBV7-8 and TRBJ2-7): GAGVSQSPRYKVAKRGQDVALRCDPISGHVSLFWYQQALGQGPEFLTYFQNEAQLDKSGLPSDRFFAERPEGSVSTLKIQRTQQEDSAVYLCASSRALRGEQYFGPGTRLTVT.

The sample holds one count of this clonotype. At one end the junction does not follow the germline gene, possibly because of a read error. The CDR3: CAVRPTNGELFF. The CDR3 DNA reads as TGTGCCGTCAGGCCTACAAATGGGGAGCTGTTTTTT. The chain has TRBV10-3 and TRBJ2-2; D gene uncertain. From germline, CDR1 is ENHRY and CDR2 SYGVKD. CDR3 length equals 12 residues.

The J gene is TRBJ2-6, the V gene TRBV6-5, with 7 bases lining up with TRBD2. This CDR3 has 15 residues. Germline loops: CDR1 MNHEY, CDR2 SVGAGI. V shed 8 bases and J 2 bases; nucleotides not matched to a gene: 6. CDR3 coding DNA: TGTGCCAGCTCAAGGGAGGGACCTGGGGCCAACGTCCTGACTTTC. Protein sequence: CASSREGPGANVLTF.

The gene calls are TRBV28 and TRBJ2-5; D could derive from TRBD1 or TRBD2 (5 bases each). The V gene's germline CDR1 is MDHEN and CDR2 SYDVKM. This CDR3 is built from 15 residues. V lost 5 bases to trimming and J lost 0 bases, with 13 bases between them. CDR3 bases: TGTGCCAGCAGTGATCCGGGGCCCCACCAAGAGACCCAGTACTTC. The encoded protein is CASSDPGPHQETQYF.

This sequence joins TRBV15 and TRBJ2-5; 7 nucleotides agree with TRBD2. The germline gives CDR1 LNHNV, CDR2 YYDKDF (reference sequence). This CDR3 has 15 amino acids. The V and J ends lost 0 bases and 5 bases, in that order; junction bases with no gene match: 6. CDR3 DNA: TGTGCCACCAGCAGAGACTGGGGGGGGTACGAGACCCAGTACTTC. This codes for CATSRDWGGYETQYF.

This clonotype turned up a few times. The genes are TRBV20-1 and TRBJ2-7; 9 bases agree with TRBD2. J was trimmed by 5 bases and V by 0 bases; bases with no gene match: 8. Germline lookup yields CDR1 DFQATT and CDR2 SNEGSKA (reference sequence). There are 15 residues in the CDR3. This CDR3 reads CSARDRASGINEQYF. The CDR3 nucleotides are TGCAGTGCTAGAGATCGGGCTAGCGGGATTAACGAGCAGTACTTC.

As to this clonotype: One end of the junction fails to match germline, which may point to a read error. This chain connects TRBV7-9 to TRBJ2-3; TRBD2 matches at 7 bases. Germline V gene lookup returns CDR1 SEHNR and CDR2 FQNEAQ (reference sequence). This CDR3 contains 18 residues. The CDR3 loop is CASSLVIAAGVAFDTRYF. In DNA, the CDR3 is TGTGCCAGCAGCTTAGTTATAGCTGCGGGAGTAGCTTTCGATACGCGGTATTTT.

The V gene is TRBV9, the J gene TRBJ2-7; D ambiguous. Gene TRBJ2-4 matches the end of the DNA better, so the J call may be wrong. The CDR3 consists of 13 residues. Germline CDR1 SGDLS, CDR2 YYNGEE. For the CDR3, the DNA is TGTGCCAGCAGCACCATGGACGGGAACATTCAGTACTTC. This sequence encodes CASSTMDGNIQYF.

Concerning this clonotype itself: A junction end diverges from the germline sequence, so it may reflect a read error. The CDR3 DNA is TGTGCCGGCAGCTTAGCGCCAGGACAGTACTACGAGCAGTACTTC. It codes for CAGSLAPGQYYEQYF. The rearrangement uses TRBV7-2 and TRBJ2-4, with a tentative D call TRBD1 (6 bases). The tail of the sequence fits TRBJ2-7 better, so the J call may be wrong. Germline V gene data show CDR1 as SGHTA and CDR2 as FQGNSA. The length of the CDR3 is 15 residues.

The table lists this clonotype with many counts. CDR3 bases: TGTGCCAGCTATCTGGGACGCCCAAAACCTGGGGCCAACGTCCTGACTTTC. As protein: CASYLGRPKPGANVLTF. The rearrangement uses TRBV12-3 or TRBV12-4 and TRBJ2-6; the D call may be TRBD1 or TRBD2 (5 bases each). The CDR3 spans 17 residues. V was pared by 8 bases and J by 2 bases, with 19 bases between.

Only a few counts were recorded for this clonotype. This chain links TRBV27 with TRBJ1-6; possible D gene TRBD1, 6 bases. V dropped 8 bases and J dropped 7 bases, with 21 bases sitting between them. This CDR3 comprises 16 residues. The germline gives CDR1 MNHEY, CDR2 SMNVEV (reference sequence). As DNA, the CDR3 is TGTGCCAGCCAAAGCTTCGGACAGAGTAAGAATTCACCCCTCCACTTT. Translated: CASQSFGQSKNSPLHF.

The chain has TRBV29-1 and TRBJ1-4; maybe TRBD1 (5 bases). Per the germline V gene, CDR1 is SQVTM and CDR2 is ANQGSEA. Trimming pared 6 bases from V and 8 bases from J, leaving 13 bases between. The CDR3 has 12 amino acids. The CDR3 reads CSVDWGEEKLFF. CDR3 nucleotide sequence: TGCAGCGTCGACTGGGGGGAGGAAAAACTGTTTTTT.

This clonotype was picked up one time. At one end, the junction sequence differs from germline, possibly due to a read error. The chain links TRBV7-2 to TRBJ2-2; 14 bases align to TRBD2. Germline V gene data show CDR1 as SGHTA and CDR2 as FQGNSA. The CDR3 spans 18 residues. The CDR3 DNA follows: TGTGCCAGCAGCTTAGATTGGACTAGCGGGAGGAACACCAGGGAGCTGTTTTTT. Its protein is CASSLDWTSGRNTRELFF.

The chain has TRBV20-1 and TRBJ2-3; weak D call: TRBD1 (6 bases). CDR1 is DFQATT and CDR2 is SNEGSKA in the germline V gene (reference sequence). The length of the CDR3 is 16 residues. Trimming cost V 3 bases and J 2 bases, with 18 bases left between them. The CDR3 sequence: CSARRSGGVYTDTQYF. CDR3 DNA: TGCAGTGCTAGGAGGAGTGGGGGCGTGTACACAGATACGCAGTATTTT.

This clonotype has just a few counts. A much larger clonotype is one base distant, so this may be a read error. The genes are TRBV12-3 or TRBV12-4 and TRBJ2-7; TRBD1 might be the D (6 bases). The V end lost 6 bases, the J end lost 0 bases, and 9 bases lay between the germline ends. The CDR3 loop spans 13 amino acids. CDR3 region: CASRTDSSYEQYF. CDR3 nucleotide sequence: TGTGCCAGCAGGACGGACAGCTCCTACGAGCAGTACTTC.

This clonotype was seen a few times. V gene TRBV20-1 combines with J gene TRBJ2-1; 12 nucleotides line up with TRBD2. CDR3 length equals 17 residues. Germline values: CDR1 DFQATT, CDR2 SNEGSKA (reference sequence). After removal of 4 bases from V and 9 bases from J, the junction contained 16 bases not matched to a gene. This CDR3 is CSAIAGLAGSLGGEQFF. Written as DNA, the CDR3 is TGCAGTGCTATCGCGGGACTAGCGGGCTCTTTGGGTGGTGAGCAGTTCTTC.

The chain employs TRBV20-1 and TRBJ2-7; D is unresolved. The CDR3 length is 13 residues. Germline-derived CDR1 and CDR2 are DFQATT and SNEGSKA (reference sequence). V was shortened by 1 base and J by 5 bases, with 12 bases between the two germline ends. In DNA form, the CDR3 reads TGCAGTGCTAGAGTCAGCGCGATCCACGAGCAGTACTTC. Residues: CSARVSAIHEQYF.

The rearrangement uses TRBV7-6 and TRBJ2-7; D ambiguous. This CDR3 is built from 14 residues. V gave up 5 bases and J gave up 3 bases, with 14 bases separating them. Germline-derived CDR1 and CDR2 are SGHVS and FNYEAQ. Here the CDR3 reads CASSPNSGYYEQYF. DNA for the CDR3: TGTGCCAGCAGCCCCAACTCGGGCTACTACGAGCAGTACTTC.

There are many counts of this clonotype. V gene TRBV20-1 combines with J gene TRBJ2-3; 13 bases line up with TRBD2. The CDR3 spans 16 residues. Germline CDR1 DFQATT, CDR2 SNEGSKA (reference sequence). The J segment lost 0 bases and the V segment lost 3 bases, leaving 3 bases of the junction unmatched. The CDR3 bases are TGCAGTGCTAGGACTAGCGGGAGGTCTAGCACAGATACGCAGTATTTT. Protein product: CSARTSGRSSTDTQYF.

V gene TRBV3-1 combines with J gene TRBJ2-1; D possibly corresponds to TRBD2 (5 bases). Germline values: CDR1 LGHDT, CDR2 YNNKEL (reference sequence). This CDR3 is 14 amino acids long. V lost 0 bases and J 10 bases, leaving 13 bases between the germline ends. This CDR3 is CASSQDALRREQFF. CDR3 nucleotides: TGTGCCAGCAGCCAAGATGCGCTAAGGAGGGAGCAGTTCTTC.

The rearrangement joins TRBV18 to TRBJ2-1, with 9 bases aligning to TRBD2. Looked up from germline, CDR1 is KGHSH and CDR2 is LQKENI. The V gene end was trimmed by 0 bases and the J gene end by 4 bases; junction bases not matched to a gene: 7. The CDR3 covers 17 residues. In nucleotides, the CDR3 is TGTGCCAGCTCACCACCCTGGCGGGAGGGAAAATACAATGAGCAGTTCTTC. Protein product: CASSPPWREGKYNEQFF.

V and J are TRBV9 and TRBJ2-5; D gene uncertain. CDR3 length equals 14 residues. V was cut by 0 bases and J by 2 bases, with 8 bases left in between. Germline V gene sequence: CDR1 SGDLS, CDR2 YYNGEE. The CDR3 spells CASSVDGSQETQYF. The CDR3 region has the DNA TGTGCCAGCAGCGTAGACGGGTCGCAAGAGACCCAGTACTTC.

This chain joins TRBV10-3 and TRBJ2-7; D is perhaps TRBD2 (5 bases). The CDR3 is 13 amino acids. V lost 0 bases and J 7 bases, leaving 10 bases between the germline ends. Germline V gene lookup returns CDR1 ENHRY and CDR2 SYGVKD. The CDR3 DNA reads as TGTGCCATCAGTGAGTCCGGGAAACGGGAGCAGTACTTC. It encodes CAISESGKREQYF.

The count of this clonotype is one. The chain recombines TRBV27 with TRBJ2-1; D is unresolved. The CDR3 is made up of 12 amino acids. Germline V gene data show CDR1 as MNHEY and CDR2 as SMNVEV (reference sequence). Trimming removed 6 bases from V and 12 bases from J, with 15 bases in between. CDR3 sequence: CASSFSTERQFF. The DNA of the CDR3 is TGTGCCAGCAGCTTCTCGACGGAAAGGCAGTTCTTC.

In its sample, this clonotype was seen many times. The chain combines TRBV20-1 with TRBJ2-1, with 7 bases that match TRBD2. The CDR3 runs 14 residues. V shed 8 bases and J 4 bases; nucleotides not matched to a gene: 11. Germline lookup yields CDR1 DFQATT and CDR2 SNEGSKA (reference sequence). DNA of the CDR3: TGCAGTTCCACGGGGCTAGCGGAGTACAATGAGCAGTTCTTC. Translated, it gives CSSTGLAEYNEQFF.

This clonotype was seen a handful of times. This sequence joins TRBV5-1 and TRBJ2-7, with 10 positions matching TRBD2. Looked up from germline, CDR1 is SGHRS and CDR2 is YFSETQ. Trimming removed 1 base from V and 3 bases from J; junction bases left unmatched: 4. This CDR3 is built from 15 residues. DNA of the CDR3: TGCGCCAGCAGCTTGATCGCTAGCGGGGGCTACGAGCAGTACTTC. Its protein is CASSLIASGGYEQYF.

The chain uses TRBV27 and TRBJ2-5; maybe TRBD2 (5 bases). The germline V gene has CDR1 MNHEY and CDR2 SMNVEV (reference sequence). The CDR3 has 17 amino acids. The ends were cut back, 2 bases at V and 5 bases at J, with 21 bases in the middle. CDR3 nucleotides: TGTGCCAGCAGTTTAACGAGGGTGGCCATGGTCAAGGAGACCCAGTACTTC. Its protein is CASSLTRVAMVKETQYF.

This chain uses TRBV20-1 with TRBJ2-7; TRBD2 matches at 12 bases. The CDR3 has 15 residues. The V gene end was trimmed by 2 bases and the J gene end by 3 bases; junction bases not matched to a gene: 5. CDR1 is DFQATT and CDR2 is SNEGSKA in the germline V gene (reference sequence). The CDR3 nucleotides read TGCAGTGCTAGAACCACTAGCGGGAGGCACTACGAGCAGTACTTC. Translation gives CSARTTSGRHYEQYF.

The chain recombines TRBV6-2 or TRBV6-3 with TRBJ1-5; D is possibly TRBD1 (5 bases). Germline CDR1 and CDR2: MNHEY and SVGEGT. The CDR3 consists of 16 residues. Deletions cut 5 bases from V and 0 bases from J, with 14 bases between. The CDR3 reads CASSPPQGYSNQPQHF. The CDR3 nucleotides are TGTGCCAGCAGTCCCCCGCAGGGCTATAGCAATCAGCCCCAGCATTTT.